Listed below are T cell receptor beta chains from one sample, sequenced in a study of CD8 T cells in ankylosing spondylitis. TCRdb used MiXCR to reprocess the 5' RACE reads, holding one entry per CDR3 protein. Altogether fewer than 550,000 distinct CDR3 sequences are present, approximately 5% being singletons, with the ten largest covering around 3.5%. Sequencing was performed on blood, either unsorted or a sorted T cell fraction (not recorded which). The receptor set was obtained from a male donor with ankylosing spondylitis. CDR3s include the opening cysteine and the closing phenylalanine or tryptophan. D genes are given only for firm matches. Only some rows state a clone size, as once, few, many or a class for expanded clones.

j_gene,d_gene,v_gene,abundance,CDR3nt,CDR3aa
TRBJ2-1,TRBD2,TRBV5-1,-,TGCGCCAGCAGCTTTGTCAGCGGGGGGACGTACAATGAGCAGTTCTTC,CASSFVSGGTYNEQFF
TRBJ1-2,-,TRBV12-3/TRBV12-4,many,TGTGCCAGCAGTTTGATCTTGGGTGGGGGGAGATATGGCTACACCTTC,CASSLILGGGRYGYTF
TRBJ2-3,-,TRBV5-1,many,TGCGCCAGCAGCTTGTCAGCGCGAGATACGCAGTATTTT,CASSLSARDTQYF
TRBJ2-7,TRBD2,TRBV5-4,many,TGTGCCAGCAGCTTGCCTAGCGGGACAAACGAGCAGTACTTC,CASSLPSGTNEQYF
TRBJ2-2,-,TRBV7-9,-,TGTGCCAGCAGCAAGACCGATAACACCGGGGAGCTGTTTTTT,CASSKTDNTGELFF
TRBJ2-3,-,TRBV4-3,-,TGCGCCAGCAGCTTGGGGCGTCAAGATACGCAGTATTTT,CASSLGRQDTQYF
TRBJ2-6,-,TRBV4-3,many,TGCGCCAGCAGCCAAATCTTTGACTCCCTAGGTGCTGGGGCCAACGTCCTGACTTTC,CASSQIFDSLGAGANVLTF
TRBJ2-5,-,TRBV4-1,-,TGCGCCAGCAGCCAAGCGCGGCCGGAGACCCAGTACTTC,CASSQARPETQYF
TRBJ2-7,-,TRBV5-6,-,TGTGCCAGGAGCCTCGGGCCAGGCCCCGGGCAGCAGTACTTC,CARSLGPGPGQQYF
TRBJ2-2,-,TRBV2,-,TGTGCCAGCAGTGAAGCAGGAAGGGGGGAGCTGTTTTTT,CASSEAGRGELFF
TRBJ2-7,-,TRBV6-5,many,TGTGCCAGCAGTTACTTAGCACTAAGTTACGAGCAGTACTTC,CASSYLALSYEQYF
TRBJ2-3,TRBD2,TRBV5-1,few,TGCGCCAGCAAAGGGGCGGGGGGAACAGATACGCAGTATTTT,CASKGAGGTDTQYF
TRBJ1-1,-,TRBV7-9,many,TGTGCCAGCAGCTTTGAAGGGAATTGGGCTTTCTTT,CASSFEGNWAFF
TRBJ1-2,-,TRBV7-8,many,TGTGCCAGCAGCCCTTCGGGGAGGGCAGGCAACTATGGCTACACCTTC,CASSPSGRAGNYGYTF
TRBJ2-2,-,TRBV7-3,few,TGTGCCAGCAGCATGAACGGGGTTGCCGGGGAGCTGTTTTTT,CASSMNGVAGELFF
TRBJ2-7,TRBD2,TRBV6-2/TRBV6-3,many,TGTGCCAGCACCCCGGCGGGAGGTTCCTACGAGCAGTACTTC,CASTPAGGSYEQYF
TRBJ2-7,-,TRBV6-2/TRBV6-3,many,TGTGCCAGCAGTTACTCCGCGACAGAGGCCTACGAGCAGTACTTC,CASSYSATEAYEQYF
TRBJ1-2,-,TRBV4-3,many,TGCGCCAGCAGCCAAGACCAGGGTATAGGTGGCTACACCTTC,CASSQDQGIGGYTF
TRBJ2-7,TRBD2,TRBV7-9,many,TGTGCCAGCAGCTCGACTAGCGGGATCGTCTACGAGCAGTACTTC,CASSSTSGIVYEQYF
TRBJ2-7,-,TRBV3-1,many,TGTGCCAGCAGCCAGGCGTCCGAGGCGGGCCCCACCTACGAGCAGTACTTC,CASSQASEAGPTYEQYF
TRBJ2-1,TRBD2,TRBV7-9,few,TGTGCCAGCAGCTTCGTAGCGGGAGCCTACAATGAGCAGTTCTTC,CASSFVAGAYNEQFF
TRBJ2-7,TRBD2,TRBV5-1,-,TGCGCCAGCAGCAGAAGGACTAGCGGGAGCAATGAGCAGTACTTC,CASSRRTSGSNEQYF
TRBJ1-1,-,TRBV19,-,TGTGCCAGTAGTGCCGTTGAAGCTTTCTTT,CASSAVEAFF
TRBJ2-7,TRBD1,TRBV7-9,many,TGTGCCAGCAGCTTCCCTAAGATTCCGGGACAGGGGGACGAGCAGTACTTC,CASSFPKIPGQGDEQYF
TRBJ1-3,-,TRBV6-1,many,TGTGCCAGCAGGGGACGGGGCTCTGGAAACACCATATATTTT,CASRGRGSGNTIYF
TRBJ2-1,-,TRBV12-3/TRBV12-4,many,TGTGCCAGCAGTTCCAGGGACAATGAGCAGTTCTTC,CASSSRDNEQFF
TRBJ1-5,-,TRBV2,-,TGTGCCAGCAGTTTCGACCAGGGTTGGCAGCCCCAGCATTTT,CASSFDQGWQPQHF
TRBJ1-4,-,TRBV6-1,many,TGTGCCAGCACCAAACAGGCTAATGAAAAACTGTTTTTT,CASTKQANEKLFF
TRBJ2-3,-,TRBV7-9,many,TGTGCCAGCAGCTCAATCGGGGGATTTTCCACAGATACGCAGTATTTT,CASSSIGGFSTDTQYF
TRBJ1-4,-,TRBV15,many,TGTGCCACCAGCAGAGGGGGTGGATGGCAAAAACTGTTTTTT,CATSRGGGWQKLFF
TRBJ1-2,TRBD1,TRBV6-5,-,TGTGCCAGCAGTTTCAATCCCGGGACAGGGTATTATGGCTACACCTTC,CASSFNPGTGYYGYTF
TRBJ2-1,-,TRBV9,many,TGTGCCAGCAGCGTAAGTAGCGGTTACAATGAGCAGTTCTTC,CASSVSSGYNEQFF
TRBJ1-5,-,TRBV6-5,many,TGTGCCAGCAGTTACTCGGGCAAGGGGCTGTATAGCAATCAGCCCCAGCATTTT,CASSYSGKGLYSNQPQHF
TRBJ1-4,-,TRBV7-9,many,TGTGCCAGCAGCTTACTCGTCTGGACAGCAAATGAAAAACTGTTTTTT,CASSLLVWTANEKLFF
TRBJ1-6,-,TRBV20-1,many,TGCAGTGCTAGAGGCAGTATCGATTCACCCCTCCACTTT,CSARGSIDSPLHF
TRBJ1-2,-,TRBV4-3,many,TGCGCCAGCAGCCAGAGCACTTTTGCTAACTATGGCTACACCTTC,CASSQSTFANYGYTF
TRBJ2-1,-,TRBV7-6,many,TGTGCCAGCAGCGAAGCCCCTTTAAGGGAGCAGTTCTTC,CASSEAPLREQFF
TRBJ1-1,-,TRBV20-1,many,TGCAGCTCCCGAGTACGGGGAGCTTTCTTT,CSSRVRGAFF
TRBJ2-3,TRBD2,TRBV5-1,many,TGCGCCAGCAGGCGTGGGGCTAGCGGGCAAGATACGCAGTATTTT,CASRRGASGQDTQYF
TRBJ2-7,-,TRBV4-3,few,TGCGCCAGCAGCCAGAGACTGCCTGGTAACTACGAGCAGTACTTC,CASSQRLPGNYEQYF
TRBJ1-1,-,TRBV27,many,TGTGCCAGCAGTTTATTTCCAGAACCGAACACTGAAGCTTTCTTT,CASSLFPEPNTEAFF
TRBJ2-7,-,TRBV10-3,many,TGTGCCATCAGTGAGGGGGTCTCCTACGAGCAGTACTTC,CAISEGVSYEQYF
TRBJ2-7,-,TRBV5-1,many,TGCGCCAGCAGCTTGGCGCAACCCTCCTACGAGCAGTACTTC,CASSLAQPSYEQYF
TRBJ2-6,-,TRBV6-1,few,TGTGCCAGCAGTCCCCCTAATTCCGGGGCCAACGTCCTGACTTTC,CASSPPNSGANVLTF